One sample yielded the 12 T cell receptor beta chains listed below, sequenced in a study of radiation and T cells in renal cell carcinoma (TCRdb year 2020). The sample's time point label, in plain terms: blood 4 weeks post-SBRT, at nephrectomy. This specimen's treatment or condition label, interpreted: 15 Gy SBRT to primary tumor, nephrectomy 4 weeks later. Libraries came from the immunoSEQ multiplex PCR assay. The table comes from immuneACCESS by way of TCRdb, which keeps in-frame sequences with V and J called. Part of the clones is missing from these tables; in studies checked, under half for an unresolved V gene and the rest for unknown reasons. The sample table records about 170,000 clones; approximately 90% of these occur just once. 11% of the sample rests with the top ten. The material sequenced was blood, taken from a patient whose treatment included radiotherapy and nephrectomy. These receptors all stem from a woman aged 45 to 65 with renal cell carcinoma.

This rearrangement joins TRBV7-2 to TRBJ2-7; perhaps TRBD2 as D (6 bases). V was clipped by 1 base and J by 0 bases, with 13 bases between them. This CDR3 has 16 amino acids. CDR1 and CDR2 from the germline V gene are SGHTA and FQGNSA. The CDR3 loop is CASSLGLHGSSYEQYF. CDR3 in DNA: TGTGCCAGCAGCTTAGGGTTGCACGGGAGCTCCTACGAGCAGTACTTC.

The chain couples TRBV5-4 to TRBJ1-1; D call uncertain. This CDR3 spans 13 amino acids. Germline CDR1 reads SGHNT; CDR2 reads YYREEE (reference sequence). V lost 0 bases and J lost 6, with 9 bases in between. The CDR3 here is CASSLVSGAEAFF. DNA of the CDR3: TGTGCCAGCAGCTTGGTGTCCGGAGCTGAAGCTTTCTTT.

V and J are TRBV6-5 and TRBJ2-7, with D perhaps matching TRBD2 (6 bases). CDR1 is MNHEY, CDR2 SVGAGI, per germline. The CDR3 is 14 amino acids. The ends were cut back, 6 bases at V and 1 base at J, with 13 bases in the middle. The CDR3 bases are TGTGCCAGCAGAGCCCCTGGGGGGTCCTACGAGCAGTACTTC. This encodes CASRAPGGSYEQYF.

The chain links TRBV7-8 to TRBJ2-7; no clear D. The germline V gene has CDR1 SGHVS and CDR2 FQNEAQ. The CDR3 has 16 residues. V lost 0 bases and J 2 bases, leaving 14 bases between the germline ends. The CDR3 here is CASSLATMSITYEQYF. The CDR3 DNA sequence: TGTGCCAGCAGCTTAGCGACAATGTCGATAACCTACGAGCAGTACTTC.

The chain has TRBV7-2 and TRBJ2-2; D not resolved. The CDR3 contains 15 residues. Between the trimmed V and J ends, which lost 7 bases and 2 bases, there was a span of 14 bases. In germline, CDR1 is SGHTA, CDR2 FQGNSA. The CDR3 nucleotides read TGTGCCAGCACCTCCGACCCAATAAACACCGGGGAGCTGTTTTTT. It codes for CASTSDPINTGELFF.

This chain uses TRBV5-4 with TRBJ2-5, with 9 bases fitting TRBD2. J lost 4 bases, V lost 1 base, and 8 bases had no gene match. There are 16 residues in the CDR3. Germline loops: CDR1 SGHNT, CDR2 YYREEE (reference sequence). The CDR3, as DNA: TGTGCCAGCAGCTTGTCAGGCGGGGGGGCCTTAGAGACCCAGTACTTC. Protein product: CASSLSGGGALETQYF.

The chain carries TRBV7-2 and TRBJ1-5, with D possibly matching TRBD1 (5 bases). The CDR3 is 14 amino acids. The germline V and J ends were trimmed by 2 bases and 3 bases, with 8 bases remaining between them. CDR1 and CDR2 (germline): SGHTA, FQGNSA. Here the CDR3 reads CASSLWDSNQPQHF. In DNA, the CDR3 is TGTGCCAGCAGCTTATGGGACTCCAATCAGCCCCAGCATTTT.

As regards this clone: The junction differs from germline at one of its ends, possibly a read error. The rearrangement joins TRBV12-5 to TRBJ1-2; 7 bases map to TRBD1. The CDR3 covers 11 residues. Germline V gene data show CDR1 as LGHNT and CDR2 as FRNRAP. CDR3 loop: CASGLTGVANF. The CDR3 region has the DNA TGTGCTAGTGGACTTACAGGGGTCGCTAATTTC.

The genes are TRBV30 and TRBJ2-2; D uncertain. This CDR3 has 11 residues. Deletions cut 3 bases from V and 7 bases from J, with 6 bases between. Germline V gene data show CDR1 as GTSNPN and CDR2 as SVGIG (reference sequence). CDR3 residues: CAWRRIGELFF. In DNA form, the CDR3 reads TGTGCCTGGAGACGGATCGGGGAGCTGTTTTTT. The full variable domain, completed using reference TRBV30 and TRBJ2-2, is SQTIHQWPATLVQPVGSPLSLECTVEGTSNPNLYWYRQAAGRGLQLLFYSVGIGQISSEVPQNLSASRPQDRQFILSSKKLLLSDSGFYLCAWRRIGELFFGEGSRLTVL.

This clone was counted once. The chain is built from TRBV10-3 and TRBJ2-7, with D unclear. V was cut by 11 bases and J by 4 bases, with 6 bases left in between. The germline V gene encodes CDR1 ENHRY and CDR2 SYGVKD. The CDR3 loop spans 9 amino acids. CDR3 DNA sequence: TGTGCCGCCGAGTACGAGCAGTACTTC. This sequence encodes CAAEYEQYF.

This clone is a singleton in its sample. The V gene is TRBV11-2, the J gene TRBJ1-2; possibly TRBD1 for D (6 bases). Trimming stripped 5 bases from V and 1 base from J, with 23 bases between. This CDR3 has 18 amino acids. The V gene's germline CDR1 is SGHAT and CDR2 FQNNGV. The CDR3 nucleotides read TGTGCCAGCAGCCGACGATTAGTTACAGGGACCTATAACTATGGCTACACCTTC. Protein: CASSRRLVTGTYNYGYTF. Drawing the rest from reference TRBV11-2 and TRBJ1-2, the complete variable domain is EAGVAQSPRYKIIEKRQSVAFWCNPISGHATLYWYQQILGQGPKLLIQFQNNGVVDDSQLPKDRFSAERLKGVDSTLKIQPAKLEDSAVYLCASSRRLVTGTYNYGYTFGSGTRLTVV.

The V gene is TRBV11-3, the J gene TRBJ2-2, with 8 bases matching TRBD2. Germline loops: CDR1 SGHNT, CDR2 YENEEA. The CDR3 extends over 16 amino acids. J was trimmed by 5 bases and V by 4 bases; bases with no gene match: 9. The CDR3, as DNA: TGTGCCAGCAGCTCCGGGCGGGGGGCGCTTACCGGGGAGCTGTTTTTT. Translating it yields CASSSGRGALTGELFF.